One and the same sample provided the 15 T cell receptor beta chains below, sequenced in a study of T cell changes during pregnancy in multiple sclerosis. Profiling relied on immunoSEQ multiplex PCR, and the TCRdb table lists in-frame clones only, not all of them. The data contain approximately 93,000 clones, around 93% of them singletons. Material: peripheral blood, obtained before pregnancy. The receptors were sampled from a female donor with multiple sclerosis, enrolled in a pregnancy study.

In the case of this clone: In this CDR3 the conserved last residue, phenylalanine or tryptophan, is missing, so a read error is likely. It is unclear where the CDR3 begins or ends on the DNA, so no DNA is shown, and the CDR3 is as TCRdb lists it. The chain uses TRBV6-1 and TRBJ1-3. The germline V gene encodes CDR1 MNHNS and CDR2 SASEGT. The CDR3 has 14 amino acids, counting both end residues. The CDR3 loop is CASSASSQLRSWEV.

This chain uses TRBV11-2 with TRBJ2-1; 7 nucleotides align to TRBD2. Germline V CDR1 and CDR2: SGHAT, FQNNGV. This CDR3 has 17 residues. Trimming removed 1 base from V and 0 bases from J; junction bases left unmatched: 6. The CDR3 coding sequence is TGTGCCAGCAGCTTAGGGGTAGCGGGTCGCTCCTACAATGAGCAGTTCTTC. This sequence encodes CASSLGVAGRSYNEQFF.

This clone showed up just once. V and J are TRBV27 and TRBJ2-7; 7 nucleotides agree with TRBD1. The CDR3 is 17 amino acids. The V segment lost 5 bases and the J segment 0 bases; nucleotides outside the gene matches: 13. The germline V gene encodes CDR1 MNHEY and CDR2 SMNVEV (reference sequence). The CDR3 coding sequence is TGTGCCAGCAGTCCTCGGCCAGGGACAGCCTTCTCCTACGAGCAGTACTTC. It yields the protein CASSPRPGTAFSYEQYF.

The rearrangement links TRBV11-1 to TRBJ1-3; tentative D call: TRBD1 (5 bases). The V end lost 3 bases, the J end lost 0 bases, and 6 bases lay between the germline ends. The germline V gene encodes CDR1 SGHAT and CDR2 FQDESV (reference sequence). The CDR3 has 14 amino acids. CDR3 in amino acids: CASSLTVSGNTIYF. The CDR3, as DNA: TGTGCCAGCAGCTTGACAGTCTCTGGAAACACCATATATTTT.

This clone was seen more than once but under ten times. J is TRBJ1-5 and V is TRBV7-3; a possible D gene is TRBD1 (6 bases). The germline CDR1 and CDR2 sequences are SGHTA and FQGTGA. Trimming took 5 bases from V and 5 from J, leaving 10 bases between them. CDR3 length equals 13 residues. The CDR3 sequence is CASSAHRDQPQHF. Written as DNA, the CDR3 is TGTGCCAGCAGCGCTCACAGGGATCAGCCCCAGCATTTT.

This rearrangement joins TRBV30 to TRBJ1-2; a possible D gene is TRBD1 (5 bases). The germline V and J ends were trimmed by 7 bases and 7 bases, with 10 bases remaining between them. Germline loops: CDR1 GTSNPN, CDR2 SVGIG (reference sequence). The CDR3 covers 10 residues. The CDR3 DNA reads as TGTGCCTCCGGGGGGGTTGGCTACACCTTC. Protein sequence: CASGGVGYTF. The full variable domain, in which reference TRBV30 and TRBJ1-2 provide the parts outside the CDR3, is SQTIHQWPATLVQPVGSPLSLECTVEGTSNPNLYWYRQAAGRGLQLLFYSVGIGQISSEVPQNLSASRPQDRQFILSSKKLLLSDSGFYLCASGGVGYTFGSGTRLTVV.

In this sample, this clone turned up once. This chain connects TRBV10-3 to TRBJ2-2, with D maybe TRBD2 (6 bases). From germline, CDR1 is ENHRY and CDR2 SYGVKD. Trimming stripped 4 bases from V and 4 bases from J, with 13 bases between. The CDR3 runs 15 residues. CDR3 protein: CAISAGTPGTGELFF. In nucleotides, the CDR3 is TGTGCCATCAGTGCCGGGACTCCGGGCACCGGGGAGCTGTTTTTT.

This chain uses TRBV6-1 with TRBJ1-2; perhaps TRBD1 as D (5 bases). Trimming left V 2 bases short and J 6 bases short, with 7 bases between. The CDR3 has 12 amino acids. Germline CDR1 is MNHNS and CDR2 is SASEGT. The CDR3 DNA sequence: TGTGCCAGCAGTGAATGGGGGGATGGCTACACCTTC. Translated, it gives CASSEWGDGYTF.

The V call is TRBV9, the J call TRBJ2-6; D not certain. The CDR3 runs to 15 residues. CDR1 and CDR2 (germline): SGDLS, YYNGEE. Trimming cost V 0 bases and J 0 bases, with 4 bases left between them. The CDR3 coding sequence is TGTGCCAGCAGCGTAGGGGCCTCTGGGGCCAACGTCCTGACTTTC. This codes for CASSVGASGANVLTF.

This chain joins TRBV7-9 and TRBJ1-6; a weak D match, TRBD1 (5 bases). The CDR3 sequence is 14 residues long. Trimming shortened V by 5 bases and J by 5 bases, and 10 bases separated the two germline ends. CDR1 and CDR2 (germline): SEHNR, FQNEAQ (reference sequence). This CDR3 is CASSGDRDNSPLHF. The CDR3 DNA reads as TGTGCCAGCAGCGGTGACAGAGATAATTCACCCCTCCACTTT.

The chain has TRBV4-1 and TRBJ2-3; possibly TRBD1 for D (6 bases). The CDR3 consists of 15 residues. CDR1 MGHRA and CDR2 YSYEKL come from the germline V gene. V lost 0 bases and J 0 bases, leaving 7 bases between the germline ends. The CDR3 region is CASSQEGGSTDTQYF. For the CDR3, the DNA is TGCGCCAGCAGCCAAGAAGGGGGTAGCACAGATACGCAGTATTTT.

The chain combines TRBV9 with TRBJ2-7; TRBD1 matches 9 bases. The CDR3 sequence is 16 residues long. The junction had 8 bases not matched to a gene; V was cut back by 0 bases and J by 4 bases. The V gene's germline CDR1 is SGDLS and CDR2 YYNGEE. The CDR3 is CASSVDPSGQGYEQYF. As DNA, the CDR3 is TGTGCCAGCAGCGTAGACCCCTCGGGACAGGGTTACGAGCAGTACTTC.

J is TRBJ2-2 and V is TRBV4-3; the D gene is possibly TRBD1 (7 bases). The V gene lost 6 bases and the J gene lost 5 bases, with 10 bases spanning the gap. The CDR3 is 13 amino acids. Germline CDR1 reads LGHNA; CDR2 reads YSLEER. CDR3 DNA sequence: TGCGCCAGCAGGGCAGGGGGGACCGGGGAGCTGTTTTTT. This encodes CASRAGGTGELFF.

This clone was picked up one time. The rearrangement joins TRBV14 to TRBJ1-2, with a weak D call TRBD1 (6 bases). This CDR3 contains 16 residues. CDR1 SGHDN and CDR2 FVKESK come from the germline V gene. V was clipped by 3 bases and J by 8 bases, with 22 bases between them. The CDR3 spells CASSHLPSGQPEGYTF. The CDR3 nucleotides are TGTGCCAGCAGCCACCTACCCTCCGGACAGCCGGAGGGCTACACCTTC. The full variable domain, rest sourced from reference TRBV14 and TRBJ1-2, is EAGVTQFPSHSVIEKGQTVTLRCDPISGHDNLYWYRRVMGKEIKFLLHFVKESKQDESGMPNNRFLAERTGGTYSTLKVQPAELEDSGVYFCASSHLPSGQPEGYTFGSGTRLTVV.

The chain carries TRBV5-4 and TRBJ2-3; D possibly corresponds to TRBD2 (7 bases). V dropped 1 base and J dropped 6 bases, with 12 bases sitting between them. Per the germline V gene, CDR1 is SGHNT and CDR2 is YYREEE (reference sequence). The CDR3 runs 14 residues. DNA for the CDR3: TGTGCCAGCAGCTTGCGGGGGGCGGGGGATACGCAGTATTTT. Translation gives CASSLRGAGDTQYF.